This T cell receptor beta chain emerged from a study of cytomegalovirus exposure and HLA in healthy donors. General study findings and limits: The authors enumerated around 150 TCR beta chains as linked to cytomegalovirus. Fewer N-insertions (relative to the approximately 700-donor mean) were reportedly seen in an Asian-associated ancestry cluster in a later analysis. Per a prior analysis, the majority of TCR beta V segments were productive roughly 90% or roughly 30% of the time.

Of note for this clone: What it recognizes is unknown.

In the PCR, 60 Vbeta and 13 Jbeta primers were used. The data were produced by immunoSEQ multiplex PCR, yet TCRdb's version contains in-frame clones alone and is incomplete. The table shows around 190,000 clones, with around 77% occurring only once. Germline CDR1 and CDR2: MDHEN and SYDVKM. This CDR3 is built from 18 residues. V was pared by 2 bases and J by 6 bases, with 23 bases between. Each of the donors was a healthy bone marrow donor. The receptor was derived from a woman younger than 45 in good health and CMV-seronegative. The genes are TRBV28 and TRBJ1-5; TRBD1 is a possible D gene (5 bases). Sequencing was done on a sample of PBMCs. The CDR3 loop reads CASSLPFPGITTGQPQHF. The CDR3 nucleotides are TGTGCCAGCAGTTTACCCTTTCCAGGGATAACAACAGGTCAGCCCCAGCATTTT.